This T cell receptor (beta chain) is from a study of T cells in Graves' hyperthyroidism and ophthalmopathy. Template material for amplifying TCR beta CDR3 regions consisted of RNA transcripts. HTBI primers were used for first-round RT-PCR of the TCR CDR3. MiXCR, run by TCRdb on the multiplex PCR reads, gives a single entry per CDR3 protein. Of a few hundred thousand distinct CDR3 sequences detected, more than 12% appear once; the ten largest clones hold around a fifth. CDR1 is ENHRY and CDR2 is SYGVKD in the germline V gene. Trimming took 11 bases from V and 2 from J; bases not matched to a gene: 3. CDR3 length: 13 amino acids. This clonotype was observed at least ten times.

The rearrangement joins TRBV10-3 to TRBJ2-2; 9 nucleotides agree with TRBD1. The sequence was obtained from a woman under 40 with Graves' ophthalmopathy. The sample taken for sequencing was blood. This chain's CDR3 is CAAQGANTGELFF. In DNA, the CDR3 is TGTGCCGCACAGGGGGCCAACACCGGGGAGCTGTTTTTT.